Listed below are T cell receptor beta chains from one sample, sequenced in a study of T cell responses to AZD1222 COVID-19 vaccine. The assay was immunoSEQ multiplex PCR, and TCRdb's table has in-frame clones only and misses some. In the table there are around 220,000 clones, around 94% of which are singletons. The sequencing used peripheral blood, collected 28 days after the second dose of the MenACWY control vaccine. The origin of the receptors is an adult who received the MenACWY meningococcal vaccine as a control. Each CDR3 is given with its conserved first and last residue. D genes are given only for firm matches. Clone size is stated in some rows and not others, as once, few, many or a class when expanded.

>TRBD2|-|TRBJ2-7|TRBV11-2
TGTGCCAGCAGCCCACGACTAGCGGGGGGCTCGACCACCTACGAGCAGTACTTC
CASSPRLAGGSTTYEQYF
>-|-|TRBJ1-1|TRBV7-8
TGTGCCAGCAGCTTAATTAGGGGGGACACTGAAGCTTTCTTT
CASSLIRGDTEAFF
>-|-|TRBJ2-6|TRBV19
TGTGCCAGTAGTATTCGTAGCCGTATCAGCTCTGGGGCCAACGTCCTGACTTTC
CASSIRSRISSGANVLTF
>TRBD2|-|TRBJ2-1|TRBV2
TGTGCCAGCAGCGGACTAGGTAATGGTGAGCAGTTCTTC
CASSGLGNGEQFF
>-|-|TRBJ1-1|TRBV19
TGTGCCAGTAGTATCGGGCAGCCCGTGATGAACACTGAAGCTTTCTTT
CASSIGQPVMNTEAFF
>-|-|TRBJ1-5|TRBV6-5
TGTGCCGCCGGTGACTTGAGACAGCCCCAGCATTTT
CAAGDLRQPQHF
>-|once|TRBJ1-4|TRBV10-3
TGTGCCATCAGTGAGTCGTCCGAAAAACTGTTTTTT
CAISESSEKLFF
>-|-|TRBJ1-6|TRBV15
TGTGCCACCAGCAGAGATCCCGCCTATAATTCACCCCTCCACTTT
CATSRDPAYNSPLHF
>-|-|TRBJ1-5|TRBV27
TGTGCCAGCAGTGTTGTGGGGAGCAATCAGCCCCAGCATTTT
CASSVVGSNQPQHF
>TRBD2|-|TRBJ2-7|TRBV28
TGTGCCAGCAGCCGCACCGGGACTAGCGGGAGGGGGCTCTCCTACGAGCAGTACTTC
CASSRTGTSGRGLSYEQYF
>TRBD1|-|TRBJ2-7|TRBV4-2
TGTGCCAGCAGCCAAATCGCCGGGACAGGGGGCGATTTTGAGCAGTACTTC
CASSQIAGTGGDFEQYF
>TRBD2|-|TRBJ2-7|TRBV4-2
TGTGCCAGCAGCCAAAGTCGCCCACTAGCGGGGGGTTACGAGCAGTACTTC
CASSQSRPLAGGYEQYF
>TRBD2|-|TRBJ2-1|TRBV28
TGTGCCAGCAGTCTTACGACTAGCGGGAGGGGGTTGGGCAATGAGCAGTTCTTC
CASSLTTSGRGLGNEQFF
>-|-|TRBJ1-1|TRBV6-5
TGTGCCAGCATTGCCCTGAACACTGAAGCTTTCTTT
CASIALNTEAFF
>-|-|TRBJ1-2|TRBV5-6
TGTGCCAGCAGCTTTCCAGGGTCCGGTGGCTACACCTTC
CASSFPGSGGYTF
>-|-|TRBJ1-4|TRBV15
TGTGCCACCAGCCGGGACCAGGGGCCCAATGAAAAACTGTTTTTT
CATSRDQGPNEKLFF
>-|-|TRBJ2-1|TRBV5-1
TGCGCCAGCAGGCGCGTTGGGAGCGGGAATGAGCAGTTCTTC
CASRRVGSGNEQFF
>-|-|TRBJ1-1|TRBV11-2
TGTGCCAGCAGCTTAGGCCCAAGGACTGAAGCTTTCTTT
CASSLGPRTEAFF
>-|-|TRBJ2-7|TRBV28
TGTGCCAGCACCCCGGACGGATACGAGCAGTACTTC
CASTPDGYEQYF
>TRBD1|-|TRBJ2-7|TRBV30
TGTGCCTGGAGTGTTAGGGACAGGGGGGACGAGCAGTACTTC
CAWSVRDRGDEQYF
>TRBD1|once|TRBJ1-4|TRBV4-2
TGTGCCAGCAGCCAAGCAGGGGGCTTAGGAGAAAAACTGTTTTTT
CASSQAGGLGEKLFF
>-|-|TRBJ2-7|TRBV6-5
TGTGCCAGCAGCTGGGGGAGAGAGGGGATCTACGAGCAGTACTTC
CASSWGREGIYEQYF
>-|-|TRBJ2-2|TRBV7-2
TGTGCCAGCAGCACGCAGCGCACCGGGGAGCTGTTTTTT
CASSTQRTGELFF
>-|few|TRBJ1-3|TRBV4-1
TGCGCCAGCAGCCAAGATGGGTCAGGTTCTGGAAACACCATATATTTT
CASSQDGSGSGNTIYF
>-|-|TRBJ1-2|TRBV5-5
TGTGCCAGCAGCTTGGGGACGTGGGGCTACACCTTC
CASSLGTWGYTF